The rows below give T cell receptor beta chains drawn from one sample of a study of T cells in Graves' hyperthyroidism and ophthalmopathy. Using its own MiXCR run on the multiplex PCR reads, TCRdb lists one record per CDR3 protein. Altogether over 150,000 distinct CDR3 sequences are present, roughly 17% being singletons, with the ten largest covering about half. The source material was blood. The receptors were sampled from a woman between 45 and 65 years old with Graves' hyperthyroidism. CDR3s include the opening cysteine and the closing phenylalanine or tryptophan. A D gene is named only where the DNA matches it firmly. Clone sizes are given selectively: once, few, many, or a class where the clone is expanded.

. | TRBJ2-3 | TRBV12-3/TRBV12-4 | many | CATGTGEGSVGQYF | TGTGCGACAGGAACGGGCGAGGGCTCGGTTGGGCAGTATTTT
. | TRBJ1-1 | TRBV12-3/TRBV12-4 | . | CASSFFGGVDEAFF | TGTGCCAGCAGTTTCTTCGGTGGGGTGGATGAAGCTTTCTTT
TRBD1 | TRBJ1-1 | TRBV28 | few | CASSSLGQGATEAFF | TGTGCCAGCAGTTCCCTAGGACAGGGGGCAACTGAAGCTTTCTTT
. | TRBJ1-2 | TRBV20-1 | many | CSALWGAGSGYTF | TGCAGTGCACTCTGGGGGGCCGGGAGCGGCTACACCTTC
. | TRBJ2-5 | TRBV2 | many | CAGSQETQYF | TGTGCCGGAAGCCAAGAGACCCAGTACTTC
. | TRBJ1-2 | TRBV7-8 | many | CASSLARGSYGYTF | TGTGCCAGCAGCTTAGCTCGGGGCAGCTATGGCTACACCTTC
. | TRBJ2-7 | TRBV7-9 | many | CASSLGSREQYF | TGTGCCAGCAGCTTAGGCTCGAGAGAGCAGTACTTC
TRBD1 | TRBJ2-1 | TRBV27 | many | CAGSWQGAGNMDEQFF | TGTGCCGGCAGTTGGCAGGGGGCGGGAAATATGGATGAGCAGTTCTTC
. | TRBJ1-2 | TRBV19 | . | CASKRDAAPYGYTF | TGTGCCAGTAAAAGGGACGCAGCCCCCTATGGCTACACCTTC
. | TRBJ2-3 | TRBV6-6 | many | CASSYRTSTDTQYF | TGTGCCAGCAGTTACAGGACTAGCACAGATACGCAGTATTTT
TRBD2 | TRBJ2-2 | TRBV7-3 | many | CASTELAGETGELFF | TGTGCCAGCACCGAACTAGCGGGAGAGACCGGGGAGCTGTTTTTT
. | TRBJ2-7 | TRBV30 | . | CAWSAGPFYEQYF | TGTGCCTGGAGTGCGGGACCCTTCTACGAGCAGTACTTC
TRBD1 | TRBJ1-1 | TRBV12-3/TRBV12-4 | many | CASSFRGTGKNTEAFF | TGTGCCAGCAGTTTCCGGGGGACAGGCAAGAACACTGAAGCTTTCTTT
TRBD1 | TRBJ2-3 | TRBV15 | few | CATGGSTDTQYF | TGTGCGACAGGGGGCTCGACAGATACGCAGTATTTT
TRBD1 | TRBJ2-3 | TRBV5-1 | many | CASSPPGQGISDTQYF | TGCGCCAGCAGCCCTCCGGGACAGGGGATTTCAGATACGCAGTATTTT
. | TRBJ2-1 | TRBV5-1 | . | CASSGGDSDNEQFF | TGCGCCAGCAGCGGGGGGGACAGTGACAATGAGCAGTTCTTC
TRBD2 | TRBJ2-5 | TRBV7-2 | many | CASSLASGNGETQYF | TGTGCCAGCAGCTTAGCTAGCGGGAATGGGGAGACCCAGTACTTC
. | TRBJ2-7 | TRBV15 | few | CATSRVVRVTPYEQYF | TGTGCCACCAGCAGAGTCGTCAGGGTAACCCCCTACGAGCAGTACTTC
. | TRBJ2-3 | TRBV15 | many | CATSRDFGITDTQYF | TGTGCCACCAGCAGAGATTTCGGGATCACAGATACGCAGTATTTT
TRBD1 | TRBJ1-2 | TRBV29-1 | few | CSVRQGAIGYTF | TGCAGCGTCCGACAGGGGGCAATTGGCTACACCTTC
TRBD1 | TRBJ2-2 | TRBV10-3 | few | CAIRETGSTGELFF | TGTGCCATCAGAGAGACAGGGAGCACCGGGGAGCTGTTTTTT
. | TRBJ2-1 | TRBV25-1 | . | CASSEPAPDRYNEQFF | TGTGCCAGCAGTGAACCAGCTCCAGATAGGTACAATGAGCAGTTCTTC
. | TRBJ1-1 | TRBV20-1 | . | CSASGRRQVSSAFF | TGCAGTGCTAGTGGCCGTCGACAGGTCTCTTCTGCTTTCTTT
. | TRBJ1-1 | TRBV7-2 | many | CASSPHTEAFF | TGTGCCAGCAGCCCCCACACTGAAGCTTTCTTT
. | TRBJ2-3 | TRBV20-1 | . | CSAHRPSSTDTQYF | TGCAGTGCCCACCGCCCTTCTAGCACAGATACGCAGTATTTT